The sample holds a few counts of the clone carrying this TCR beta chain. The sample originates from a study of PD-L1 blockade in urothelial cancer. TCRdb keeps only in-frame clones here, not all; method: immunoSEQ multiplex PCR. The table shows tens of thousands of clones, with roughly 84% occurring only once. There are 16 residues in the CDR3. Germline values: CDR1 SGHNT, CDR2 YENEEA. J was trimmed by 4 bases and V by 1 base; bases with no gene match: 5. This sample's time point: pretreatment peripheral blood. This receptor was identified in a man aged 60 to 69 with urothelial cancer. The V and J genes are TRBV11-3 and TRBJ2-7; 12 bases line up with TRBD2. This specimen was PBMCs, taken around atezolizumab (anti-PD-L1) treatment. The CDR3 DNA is TGTGCCAGCAGCTTAGGATCCACTAGCGGGAGGTACGAGCAGTACTTC. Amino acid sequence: CASSLGSTSGRYEQYF. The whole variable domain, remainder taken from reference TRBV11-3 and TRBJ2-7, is EAGVVQSPRYKIIEKKQPVAFWCNPISGHNTLYWYLQNLGQGPELLIRYENEEAVDDSQLPKDRFSAERLKGVDSTLKIQPAELGDSAVYLCASSLGSTSGRYEQYFGPGTRLTVT.